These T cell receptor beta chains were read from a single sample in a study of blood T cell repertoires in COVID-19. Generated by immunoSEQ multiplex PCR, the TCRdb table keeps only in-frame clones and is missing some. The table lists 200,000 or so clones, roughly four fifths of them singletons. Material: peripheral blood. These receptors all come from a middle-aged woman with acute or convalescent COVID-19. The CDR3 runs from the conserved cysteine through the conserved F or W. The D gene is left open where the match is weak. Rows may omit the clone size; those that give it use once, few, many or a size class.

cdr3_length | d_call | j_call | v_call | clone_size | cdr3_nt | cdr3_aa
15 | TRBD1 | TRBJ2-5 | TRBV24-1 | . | TGTGCCACCAGTGATACAGGGGGCTCCCAAGAGACCCAGTACTTC | CATSDTGGSQETQYF
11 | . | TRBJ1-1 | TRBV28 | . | TGTGCCAGCAGTCGACAGGTTGAAGCTTTCTTT | CASSRQVEAFF
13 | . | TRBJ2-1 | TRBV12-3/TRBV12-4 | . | TGTGCCAGCAGCCGAACTTTACTAAATGAGCAGTTCTTC | CASSRTLLNEQFF
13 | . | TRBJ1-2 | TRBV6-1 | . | TGTGCCAGCAGTGAACGAGGGAGGCGGGGCTACACCTTC | CASSERGRRGYTF
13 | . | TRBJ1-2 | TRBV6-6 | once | TGTGCCAGCAGTTACTACCGGGAGTATGGCTACACCTTC | CASSYYREYGYTF
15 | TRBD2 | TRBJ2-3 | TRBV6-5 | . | TGTGCCACCGCCCCCTCTAGCGGGAGAACAGATACGCAGTATTTT | CATAPSSGRTDTQYF
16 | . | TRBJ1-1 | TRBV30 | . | TGTGCCTGGAACTCCTTCGGGGGGCAGGGAGGGACTGAAGCTTTCTTT | CAWNSFGGQGGTEAFF
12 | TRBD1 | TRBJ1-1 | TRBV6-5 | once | TGTGCCGTACCATACAGGGGCACTGAAGCTTTCTTT | CAVPYRGTEAFF
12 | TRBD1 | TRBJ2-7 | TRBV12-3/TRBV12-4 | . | TGTGCCAGCAGTGGGGACAGGGACGAGCAGTACTTC | CASSGDRDEQYF
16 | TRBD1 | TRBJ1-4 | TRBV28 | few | TGTGCCAGCAGTTTATGGCAGGGGGCGGGACGGGAAAAACTGTTTTTT | CASSLWQGAGREKLFF
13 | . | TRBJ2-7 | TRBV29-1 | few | TGCAGCGTTAGTGGGCAGGGCGACTACGAGCAGTACTTC | CSVSGQGDYEQYF
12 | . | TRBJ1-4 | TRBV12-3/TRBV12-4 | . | TGTGCCAGCAGTTTTTTTTCGGAAAAACTGTTTTTT | CASSFFSEKLFF
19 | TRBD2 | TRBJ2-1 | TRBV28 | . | TGTGCCAGCAGTTTCGTCCGCGTGTTAGCGGGAGGGCCGAGGAATGAGCAGTTCTTC | CASSFVRVLAGGPRNEQFF
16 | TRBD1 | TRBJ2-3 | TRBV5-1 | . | TGCGCCAGCAGCTTGGGAACCGACAGGGTAACAGATACGCAGTATTTT | CASSLGTDRVTDTQYF
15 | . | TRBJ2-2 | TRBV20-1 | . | TGCAGTGCTAGTAACAGGGTGGCGAACACCGGGGAGCTGTTTTTT | CSASNRVANTGELFF
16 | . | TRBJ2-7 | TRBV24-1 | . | TGTGCCACCAGTGATCCAGAGGGCGCGGGTTCCTACGAGCAGTACTTC | CATSDPEGAGSYEQYF
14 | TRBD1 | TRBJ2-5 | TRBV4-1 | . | TGCGCCAGCAGCCGGGACAGTTTCCAGGAGACCCAGTACTTC | CASSRDSFQETQYF
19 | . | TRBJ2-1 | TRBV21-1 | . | . | CASSKVAAGAPVRYNEQFF
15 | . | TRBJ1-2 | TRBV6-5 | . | TGTGCCAGCAGTTATACTGGGCAGGCCATCTATGGCTACACCTTC | CASSYTGQAIYGYTF
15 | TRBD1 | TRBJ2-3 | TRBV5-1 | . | TGCGCCAGCAGCTGGTGGACAGGTATCCAAGATACGCAGTATTTT | CASSWWTGIQDTQYF
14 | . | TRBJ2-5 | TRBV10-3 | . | TGTGCCATCAGTGAGTCCGGACAAGAAGAGACCCAGTACTTC | CAISESGQEETQYF
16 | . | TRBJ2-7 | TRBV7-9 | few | TGTGCCAGCAGCTCTGCGACAGGCCAATTCTCCTACGAGCAGTACTTC | CASSSATGQFSYEQYF
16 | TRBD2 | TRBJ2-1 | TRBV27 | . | TGTGCCAGCAGTTTATATGCGGGAGGGGGACGGAGTGAGCAGTTCTTC | CASSLYAGGGRSEQFF